This T cell receptor (beta chain) was sequenced for a study of early T cells in non-severe SARS-CoV-2 infection. Overall study context: Chains were not paired, and sequencing was done on bulk RNA from unsorted whole blood.

Researchers attached unique molecular identifiers to individual cDNA molecules. Via MiXCR, TCRdb re-called the 5' RACE reads, giving one row per CDR3 protein. Of about 64,000 distinct CDR3 sequences listed, 4.9% were seen once; the top ten hold 4.9%. This clonotype was detected many times. This CDR3 is built from 11 residues. The germline V and J ends were trimmed by 6 bases and 10 bases, with 10 bases remaining between them. CDR1 and CDR2 (germline): LNHNV, YYDKDF (reference sequence). Source material: whole blood. The receptor was isolated from an adult who was a healthcare worker with PCR-confirmed SARS-CoV-2 infection or an uninfected control (not recorded which). This chain connects TRBV15 to TRBJ2-1; D is uncertain. The CDR3 sequence: CATRGGVEQFF. In nucleotides, the CDR3 is TGTGCCACCAGGGGTGGGGTCGAGCAGTTCTTC.